This entry concerns a single T cell receptor (beta chain). Its antigen is undetermined. This entry belongs to a study of T cells in Graves' hyperthyroidism and ophthalmopathy. In the study overall: Peripheral blood was collected at initial diagnosis, before any treatment. General study findings and limits: It was a median around seven months before onset that the model predicted ophthalmopathy. From stable hyperthyroidism, ophthalmopathy was set apart by a 13 V-J model.

The PBMCs were sourced from fresh peripheral blood (about 10 ml). Using RNA transcripts as the source, TCR beta CDR3 regions were amplified. First-round RT-PCR with HTBI primers amplified the TCR CDR3 region. MiXCR, run by TCRdb on the multiplex PCR reads, gives a single entry per CDR3 protein. Of about 59,000 distinct CDR3 sequences listed, approximately 50% are singletons. J lost 4 bases, V lost 2 bases, and 9 bases had no gene match. The CDR3 is made up of 16 amino acids. In germline, CDR1 is SGHRS, CDR2 YFSETQ. The sequence was obtained from a woman aged 55-69 years with Graves' ophthalmopathy. The chain combines TRBV5-1 with TRBJ1-1, with 9 nucleotides matching TRBD1. Material for sequencing was blood. The CDR3 DNA is TGCGCCAGCAGCTTCCGGGACAGGGTCAGTGGCACTGAAGCTTTCTTT. Amino acid sequence: CASSFRDRVSGTEAFF.